These T cell receptor beta chains were read from a single sample in a study of beta chain features in type 1 diabetes. Profiling relied on immunoSEQ multiplex PCR, and the TCRdb table lists in-frame clones only, not all of them. The repertoire holds 640,000 or so clones, with over 11% as singletons. Sequences were obtained from naive CD4+ T cells from blood. The receptor source for this set is a man aged 18-30 years with type 1 diabetes. Each CDR3 is given with its conserved first and last residue. A D gene is named only where the DNA matches it firmly. Size is omitted from some rows. Given values are once, few, many or a class for expanded clones.

d_call j_call clone_size v_call cdr3_nt cdr3_aa
. TRBJ1-5 . TRBV6-1 TGTGCCAGTATGCTACAGGGACATAGCAATCAGCCCCAGCATTTT CASMLQGHSNQPQHF
. TRBJ1-2 . TRBV7-2 TGTGCCAGCAGCTTAGGAACCCTAGCCTACACCTTC CASSLGTLAYTF
. TRBJ1-1 . TRBV6-1 TGTGCCAGCAGAAGCCGGGCAGGGTTGAACACTGAAGCTTTCTTT CASRSRAGLNTEAFF
. TRBJ1-2 few TRBV2 TGTGCCAGCAGTGAAGCGGAGGTAATGGGCTACACCTTC CASSEAEVMGYTF
. TRBJ1-1 . TRBV28 TGTGCCAGCAGTATACCCAGACGGGGGTACACTGAAGCTTTCTTT CASSIPRRGYTEAFF
. TRBJ1-2 . TRBV25-1 TGTGCCAGCAGTGAATTCGGGCGGGTTGGTGGCTACACCTTC CASSEFGRVGGYTF
. TRBJ2-1 . TRBV7-3 TGTGCCAGCAGCTTAGATCCATCTCTCGGGGAGCAGTTCTTC CASSLDPSLGEQFF
. TRBJ1-5 few TRBV9 TGTGCCAGCAGCACTGGGGGAGGGCCCGGGAGCAATCAGCCCCAGCATTTT CASSTGGGPGSNQPQHF
. TRBJ2-3 few TRBV28 TGTGCCAGCAGCCTACCAGGGGCCACGCAGTATTTT CASSLPGATQYF
. TRBJ1-1 . TRBV6-1 TGTGCCAGCAGCTTACGGGTAATGAACACTGAAGCTTTCTTT CASSLRVMNTEAFF
. TRBJ2-1 . TRBV5-1 TGCGCCAGCAGCTTGGGGGCAGGCGGTCGGGGTGAGCAGTTCTTC CASSLGAGGRGEQFF
. TRBJ2-3 few TRBV25-1 TGTGCCAGCAGTGAATGGCTTCTGTCCGAACGCACAGATACGCAGTATTTT CASSEWLLSERTDTQYF
TRBD2 TRBJ2-3 few TRBV7-2 TGTGCCAGCAGCGCGGCACTAGCGGCAGATACGCAGTATTTT CASSAALAADTQYF
. TRBJ2-7 . TRBV11-2 TGTGCCAGCAGCCCTCAGGCGGGAATCTCCTACGAGCAGTACTTC CASSPQAGISYEQYF
. TRBJ2-5 few TRBV9 TGTGCCAGCAGCCCGACAGAGGGATACCAAGAGACCCAGTACTTC CASSPTEGYQETQYF
TRBD1 TRBJ2-7 few TRBV18 TGTGCCAGCTCGCCCGGGACAGGGCAAGAGCAGTACTTC CASSPGTGQEQYF
. TRBJ2-7 . TRBV7-3 TGTGCCAGCAGCCTCGGTGCGCGGTACGAGCAGTACTTC CASSLGARYEQYF
. TRBJ1-2 . TRBV29-1 TGCAGCGTTGAATCAGGCACCCAAGGGCGTGGCTACACCTTC CSVESGTQGRGYTF
. TRBJ2-5 few TRBV28 TGTGCCAGCACCCCGACAGGGAGGGGAGAGACCCAGTACTTC CASTPTGRGETQYF
. TRBJ2-7 few TRBV25-1 TGTGCCAGCAGTACGGCTCGGGGCTCCTACGAGCAGTACTTC CASSTARGSYEQYF
. TRBJ1-1 . TRBV18 TGTGCCAGCTCACGCATAGATGAGAACGCTGAAGCTTTCTTT CASSRIDENAEAFF
TRBD1 TRBJ1-3 few TRBV7-2 TGTGCCAGCAGCTTTCAGGGGGCAAATGGAAACACCATATATTTT CASSFQGANGNTIYF
. TRBJ1-6 . TRBV7-9 TGTGCCAGCAGCTTACGGGGTACAGTTAATTCACCCCTCCACTTT CASSLRGTVNSPLHF
. TRBJ2-1 . TRBV6-5 TGTGCCAGCAGTTACTCTCGGCGCGGGGAAGAGCAGTTCTTC CASSYSRRGEEQFF
TRBD2 TRBJ2-3 . TRBV7-2 TGTGCCAGCAGCCCCTTGACTAGCGGGGCCGGTGATACGCAGTATTTT CASSPLTSGAGDTQYF
. TRBJ1-1 few TRBV29-1 TGCAGCGCCCTGGGGCAGGAGAACACTGAAGCTTTCTTT CSALGQENTEAFF
. TRBJ1-2 few TRBV30 TGTGCCTGGAGCCCCCAGGAGTACTATGGCTACACCTTC CAWSPQEYYGYTF